The rows below give T cell receptor beta chains drawn from one sample of a study of T cell responses to AZD1222 COVID-19 vaccine. Sequencing used immunoSEQ multiplex PCR; TCRdb keeps in-frame clones, though not all of them. The repertoire holds 180,000 or so clones, with about 95% as singletons. The specimen was peripheral blood, collected on day 0 of AZD1222 vaccination. The origin of the receptors is an adult in good health. The CDR3 runs from the conserved cysteine through the conserved F or W. A D gene is named only where the DNA matches it firmly. Clone size is stated in some rows and not others, as once, few, many or a class when expanded.

abundance	v_gene	d_gene	j_gene	CDR3aa	CDR3nt
NA	TRBV7-9	TRBD1	TRBJ1-2	CASSWDRVPFYGYTF	TGTGCCAGCAGTTGGGACAGGGTCCCCTTCTATGGCTACACCTTC
NA	TRBV6-6	NA	TRBJ1-1	CASGGASTEAFF	TGTGCCAGCGGGGGCGCGAGCACTGAAGCTTTCTTT
NA	TRBV9	NA	TRBJ2-7	CASSVAAESYEQYF	TGTGCCAGCAGCGTAGCGGCAGAATCCTACGAGCAGTACTTC
NA	TRBV5-5	NA	TRBJ1-1	CASSLGHKLEAFF	TGTGCCAGCAGCTTAGGCCATAAACTGGAAGCTTTCTTT
NA	TRBV27	TRBD1	TRBJ1-1	CASSPTGGTEAFF	TGTGCCAGCAGCCCGACAGGGGGCACTGAAGCTTTCTTT
NA	TRBV7-7	TRBD2	TRBJ2-7	CASSPSLAGDYEQYF	TGTGCCAGCAGCCCCAGCCTAGCGGGGGACTACGAGCAGTACTTC
NA	TRBV12-3/TRBV12-4	NA	TRBJ1-1	CASQGGVEAFF	TGTGCCAGCCAAGGGGGAGTTGAAGCTTTCTTT
once	TRBV23-1	TRBD1	TRBJ2-3	CASSQRTGENPTFGTDTQYF	TGCGCCAGCAGTCAAAGGACAGGGGAGAATCCCACCTTCGGTACAGATACGCAGTATTTT
once	TRBV3-1/TRBV3-2	NA	TRBJ1-3	CASSQDLWSSGNTIYF	TGTGCCAGCAGCCAAGATCTGTGGAGCTCTGGAAACACCATATATTTT
NA	TRBV19	NA	TRBJ2-3	CASSIDLSLADTQYF	TGTGCCAGTAGTATAGATCTATCTCTTGCAGATACGCAGTATTTT
NA	TRBV4-1	TRBD2	TRBJ2-5	CASSQEPTSLRETQYF	TGCGCCAGCAGCCAAGAACCGACTAGCTTGCGGGAGACCCAGTACTTC
NA	TRBV10-3	NA	TRBJ2-1	CAISGQFSYNEQFF	TGTGCCATCAGTGGGCAGTTCTCCTACAATGAGCAGTTCTTC
once	TRBV28	TRBD1	TRBJ1-1	CASSWTGNTEAFF	TGTGCCAGCAGTTGGACAGGGAACACTGAAGCTTTCTTT
NA	TRBV5-8	NA	TRBJ2-1	CASSYVREQFF	TGTGCCAGCAGCTACGTCCGTGAGCAGTTCTTC
NA	TRBV5-1	TRBD1	TRBJ2-5	CASSQTGVGETQYF	TGCGCCAGCAGCCAGACAGGGGTAGGGGAGACCCAGTACTTC
NA	TRBV27	NA	TRBJ1-5	CASSVGGGSLNQPQHF	TGTGCCAGCAGTGTCGGAGGCGGGAGTCTTAATCAGCCCCAGCATTTT
once	TRBV3-1/TRBV3-2	NA	TRBJ1-5	CASSQGTDRVYQPQHF	TGTGCCAGCAGCCAAGGGACAGACCGAGTATATCAGCCCCAGCATTTT
NA	TRBV3-1/TRBV3-2	TRBD2	TRBJ2-7	CASSQGQGLAGGQYF	TGTGCCAGCAGCCAAGGCCAGGGACTAGCGGGAGGGCAGTACTTC
few	TRBV5-1	TRBD2	TRBJ2-2	CASRAGDGTGELFF	TGCGCCAGCAGGGCGGGAGATGGCACCGGGGAGCTGTTTTTT
NA	TRBV19	NA	TRBJ2-7	CASSRGTLYEQYF	TGTGCCAGTAGCCGGGGGACTTTGTACGAGCAGTACTTC
NA	TRBV18	NA	TRBJ2-2	CASSRGFANTGELFF	TGTGCCAGCTCCCGTGGGTTCGCGAACACCGGGGAGCTGTTTTTT
NA	TRBV27	TRBD1	TRBJ2-4	CASSSGGRGPGAKNIQYF	TGTGCCAGCAGTTCTGGGGGTAGGGGGCCGGGAGCCAAAAACATTCAGTACTTC
NA	TRBV6-5	TRBD1	TRBJ2-7	CASSPGTGFHEQYF	TGTGCCAGCAGTCCCGGGACAGGGTTCCACGAGCAGTACTTC
NA	TRBV19	TRBD2	TRBJ2-7	CASSITSGYSYEQYF	TGTGCCAGTAGTATAACTAGCGGATATTCCTACGAGCAGTACTTC
NA	TRBV5-1	TRBD1	TRBJ1-4	CASSWGRTGINEKLFF	TGCGCCAGCAGCTGGGGCCGGACAGGGATAAATGAAAAACTGTTTTTT
NA	TRBV9	NA	TRBJ2-5	CASSVKERETQYF	TGTGCCAGCAGCGTAAAGGAGCGTGAGACCCAGTACTTC
NA	TRBV29-1	NA	TRBJ1-1	CSVGFEAEAFF	TGCAGCGTTGGTTTCGAGGCTGAAGCTTTCTTT
NA	TRBV18	NA	TRBJ1-5	CASSPPGQSNQPQHF	TGTGCCAGCTCACCGCCCGGGCAGTCTAATCAGCCCCAGCATTTT
few	TRBV5-1	TRBD1	TRBJ2-2	CASSSTGGRVTGELFF	TGCGCCAGCAGTTCGACAGGGGGCAGGGTCACCGGGGAGCTGTTTTTT
NA	TRBV27	TRBD1	TRBJ1-2	CASSPRTGADGYTF	TGTGCCAGCAGTCCTAGGACAGGGGCCGATGGCTACACCTTC
NA	TRBV27	TRBD2	TRBJ2-1	CASGRPGLAGIHEQFF	TGTGCCAGCGGACGTCCTGGACTAGCGGGAATACATGAGCAGTTCTTC
NA	TRBV7-9	NA	TRBJ2-1	CASNEQFF	TGTGCCAGCAATGAGCAGTTCTTC
once	TRBV6-5	TRBD2	TRBJ2-7	CASSSGTRALGEQYF	TGTGCCAGCAGTTCCGGGACTAGAGCCTTGGGCGAGCAGTACTTC
NA	TRBV28	NA	TRBJ2-7	CASSPYTVEQYF	TGTGCCAGCAGCCCGTACACTGTCGAGCAGTACTTC
once	TRBV19	NA	TRBJ1-1	CASSLGGVTEAFF	TGTGCCAGTAGTCTCGGAGGGGTCACTGAAGCTTTCTTT
NA	TRBV19	TRBD2	TRBJ2-3	CASKLAGVETQYF	TGTGCCAGTAAACTAGCGGGAGTTGAGACGCAGTATTTT
NA	TRBV6-5	NA	TRBJ1-5	CASSYSLDSNQPQHF	TGTGCCAGCAGTTACTCGTTAGACAGCAATCAGCCCCAGCATTTT